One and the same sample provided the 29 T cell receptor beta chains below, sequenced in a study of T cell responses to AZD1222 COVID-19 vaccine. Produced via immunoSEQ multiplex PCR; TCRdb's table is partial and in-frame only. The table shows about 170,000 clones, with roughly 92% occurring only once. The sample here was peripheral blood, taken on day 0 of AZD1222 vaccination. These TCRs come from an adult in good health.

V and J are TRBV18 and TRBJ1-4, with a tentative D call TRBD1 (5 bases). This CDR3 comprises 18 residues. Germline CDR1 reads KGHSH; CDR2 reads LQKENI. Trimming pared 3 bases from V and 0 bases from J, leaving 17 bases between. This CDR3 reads CASSPPGAGGSTNEKLFF. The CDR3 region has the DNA TGTGCCAGCTCACCGCCCGGGGCTGGGGGTTCAACTAATGAAAAACTGTTTTTT. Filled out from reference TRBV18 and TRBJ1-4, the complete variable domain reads NAGVMQNPRHLVRRRGQEARLRCSPMKGHSHVYWYRQLPEEGLKFMVYLQKENIIDESGMPKERFSAEFPKEGPSILRIQQVVRGDSAAYFCASSPPGAGGSTNEKLFFGSGTQLSVL.

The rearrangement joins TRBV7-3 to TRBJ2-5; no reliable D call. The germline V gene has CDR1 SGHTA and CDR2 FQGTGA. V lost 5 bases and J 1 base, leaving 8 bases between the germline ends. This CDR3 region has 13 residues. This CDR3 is CASSPTPQETQYF. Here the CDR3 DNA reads TGTGCCAGCAGCCCGACCCCCCAAGAGACCCAGTACTTC.

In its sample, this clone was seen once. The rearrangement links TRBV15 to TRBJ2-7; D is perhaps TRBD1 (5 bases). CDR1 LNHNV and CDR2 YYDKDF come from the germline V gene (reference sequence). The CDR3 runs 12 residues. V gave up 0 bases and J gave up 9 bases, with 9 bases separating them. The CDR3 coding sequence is TGTGCCACCAGCAGAGATCGTGGGGCGCAGTACTTC. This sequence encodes CATSRDRGAQYF.

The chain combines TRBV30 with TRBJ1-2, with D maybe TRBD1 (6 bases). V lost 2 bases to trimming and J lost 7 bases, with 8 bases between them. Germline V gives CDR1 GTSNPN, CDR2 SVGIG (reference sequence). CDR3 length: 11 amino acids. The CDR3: CAWSRGGGYTF. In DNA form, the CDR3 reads TGTGCCTGGAGTCGAGGGGGTGGCTACACCTTC.

CDR3 DNA: TGTGCCAGCAGTACGTTGGGGGTTGAGCAGTTCTTC. This codes for CASSTLGVEQFF. The chain carries TRBV7-3 and TRBJ2-1, with D perhaps assigned TRBD1 or TRBD2 (5 bases each). From germline, CDR1 is SGHTA and CDR2 FQGTGA. The V gene lost 6 bases and the J gene lost 9 bases, with 12 bases spanning the gap. CDR3 length equals 12 residues.

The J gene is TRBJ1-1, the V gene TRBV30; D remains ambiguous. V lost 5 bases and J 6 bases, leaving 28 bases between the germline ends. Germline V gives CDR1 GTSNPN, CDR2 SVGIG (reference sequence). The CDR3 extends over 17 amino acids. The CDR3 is CAWVSAPIGNGRSEAFF. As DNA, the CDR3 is TGTGCCTGGGTATCCGCTCCCATAGGTAATGGAAGGTCTGAAGCTTTCTTT.

CDR3 in amino acids: CASSLPGTGELFF. As DNA, the CDR3 is TGTGCCAGCAGCTTGCCCGGGACCGGGGAGCTGTTTTTT. The chain recombines TRBV5-6 with TRBJ2-2; no definite D call. V was cut by 1 base and J by 5 bases, with 6 bases left in between. The length of the CDR3 is 13 residues. Germline values: CDR1 SGHDT, CDR2 YYEEEE.

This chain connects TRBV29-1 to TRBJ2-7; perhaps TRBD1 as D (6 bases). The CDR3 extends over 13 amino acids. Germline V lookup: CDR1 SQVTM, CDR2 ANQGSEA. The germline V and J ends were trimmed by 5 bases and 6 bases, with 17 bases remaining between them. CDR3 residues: CSVPNPGHPEQYF. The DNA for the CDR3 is TGCAGCGTTCCGAATCCGGGACACCCCGAGCAGTACTTC.

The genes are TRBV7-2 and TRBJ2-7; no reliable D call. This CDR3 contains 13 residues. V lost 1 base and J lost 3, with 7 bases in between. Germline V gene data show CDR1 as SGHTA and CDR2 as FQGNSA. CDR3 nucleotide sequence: TGTGCCAGCAGCTTAGAGCGCCGCTACGAGCAGTACTTC. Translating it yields CASSLERRYEQYF.

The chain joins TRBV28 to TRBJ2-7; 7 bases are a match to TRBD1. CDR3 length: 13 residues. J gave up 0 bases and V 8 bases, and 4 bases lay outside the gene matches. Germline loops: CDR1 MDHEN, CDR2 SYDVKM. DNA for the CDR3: TGTGCCAGCGTGTCAGGGGGCTCCTACGAGCAGTACTTC. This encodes CASVSGGSYEQYF.

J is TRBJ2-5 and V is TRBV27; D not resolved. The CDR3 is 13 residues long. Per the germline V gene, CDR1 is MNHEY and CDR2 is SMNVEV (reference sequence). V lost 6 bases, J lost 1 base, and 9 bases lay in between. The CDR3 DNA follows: TGTGCCAGCAGACCAGGCTTCCAAGAGACCCAGTACTTC. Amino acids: CASRPGFQETQYF.

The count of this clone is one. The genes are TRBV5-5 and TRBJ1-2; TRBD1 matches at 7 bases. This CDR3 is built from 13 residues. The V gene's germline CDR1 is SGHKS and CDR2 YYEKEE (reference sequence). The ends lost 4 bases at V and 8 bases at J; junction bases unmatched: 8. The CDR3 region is CASSPRQGLGYTF. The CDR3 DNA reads TGTGCCAGCAGCCCCAGACAGGGCCTCGGCTACACCTTC.

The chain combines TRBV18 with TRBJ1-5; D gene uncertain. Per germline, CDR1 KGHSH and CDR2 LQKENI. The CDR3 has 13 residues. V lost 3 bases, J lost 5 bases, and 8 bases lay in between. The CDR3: CASSPRLDQPQHF. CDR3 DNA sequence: TGTGCCAGCTCACCTAGGTTGGATCAGCCCCAGCATTTT.

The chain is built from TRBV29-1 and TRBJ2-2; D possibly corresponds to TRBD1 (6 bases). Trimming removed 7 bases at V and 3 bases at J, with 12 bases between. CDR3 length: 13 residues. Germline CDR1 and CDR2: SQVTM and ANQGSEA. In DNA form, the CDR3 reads TGCAGCGCCGGACAGCAATACACCGGGGAGCTGTTTTTT. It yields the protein CSAGQQYTGELFF.

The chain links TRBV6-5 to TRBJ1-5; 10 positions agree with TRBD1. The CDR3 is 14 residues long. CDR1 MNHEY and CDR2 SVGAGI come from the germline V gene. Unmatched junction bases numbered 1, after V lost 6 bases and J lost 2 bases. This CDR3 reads CASRGTGGNQPQHF. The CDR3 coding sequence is TGTGCCAGCAGAGGGACAGGGGGCAATCAGCCCCAGCATTTT.

Here the CDR3 DNA reads TGCGCCAGCAGCCAAGGCTTTAATCAGCCCCAGCATTTT. This sequence encodes CASSQGFNQPQHF. The chain is built from TRBV4-3 and TRBJ1-5; D remains unclear. Germline-derived CDR1 and CDR2 are LGHNA and YSLEER. V was trimmed by 1 base and J by 4 bases, leaving 5 bases between them. The CDR3 has 13 residues.

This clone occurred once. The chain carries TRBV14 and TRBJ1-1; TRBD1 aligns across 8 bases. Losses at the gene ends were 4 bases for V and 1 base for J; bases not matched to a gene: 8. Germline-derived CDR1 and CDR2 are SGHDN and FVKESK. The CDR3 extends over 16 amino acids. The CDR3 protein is CASSPRQGHANTEAFF. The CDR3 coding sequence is TGTGCCAGCAGCCCCCGACAGGGGCACGCGAACACTGAAGCTTTCTTT.

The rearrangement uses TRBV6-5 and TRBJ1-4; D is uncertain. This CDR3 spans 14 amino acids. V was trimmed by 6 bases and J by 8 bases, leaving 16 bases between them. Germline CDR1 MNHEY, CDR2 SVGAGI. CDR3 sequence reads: CASRHRPIGEKLFF. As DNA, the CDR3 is TGTGCCAGCAGGCACCGGCCGATTGGGGAAAAACTGTTTTTT.

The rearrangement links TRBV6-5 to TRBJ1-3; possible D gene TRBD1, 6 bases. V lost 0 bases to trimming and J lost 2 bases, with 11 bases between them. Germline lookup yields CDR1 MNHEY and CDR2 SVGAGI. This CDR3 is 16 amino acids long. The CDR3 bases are TGTGCCAGCAGTTACTCACGGCGGGACACTGGAAACACCATATATTTT. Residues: CASSYSRRDTGNTIYF.

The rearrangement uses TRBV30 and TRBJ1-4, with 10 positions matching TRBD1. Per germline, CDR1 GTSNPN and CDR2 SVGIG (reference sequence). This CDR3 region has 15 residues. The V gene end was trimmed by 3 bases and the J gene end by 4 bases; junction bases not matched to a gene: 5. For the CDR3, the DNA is TGTGCCTGGAGGCGACAGGGGGCGGGTAATGAAAAACTGTTTTTT. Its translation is CAWRRQGAGNEKLFF.

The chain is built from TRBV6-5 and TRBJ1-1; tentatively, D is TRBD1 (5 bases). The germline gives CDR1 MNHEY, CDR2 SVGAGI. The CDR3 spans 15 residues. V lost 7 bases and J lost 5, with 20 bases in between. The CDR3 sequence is CASTSRGYEGTEAFF. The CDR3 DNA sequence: TGTGCCAGCACCTCACGGGGGTATGAAGGTACTGAAGCTTTCTTT.

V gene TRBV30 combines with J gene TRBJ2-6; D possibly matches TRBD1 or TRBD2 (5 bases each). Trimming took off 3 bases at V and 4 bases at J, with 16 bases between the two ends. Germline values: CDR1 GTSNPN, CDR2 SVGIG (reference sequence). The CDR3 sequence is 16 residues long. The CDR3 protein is CAWRLLGASGANVLTF. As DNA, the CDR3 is TGTGCCTGGAGACTACTAGGGGCGTCGGGGGCCAACGTCCTGACTTTC. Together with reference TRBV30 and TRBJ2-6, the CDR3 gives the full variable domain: SQTIHQWPATLVQPVGSPLSLECTVEGTSNPNLYWYRQAAGRGLQLLFYSVGIGQISSEVPQNLSASRPQDRQFILSSKKLLLSDSGFYLCAWRLLGASGANVLTFGAGSRLTVL.

The CDR3 DNA reads TGCGCCAGCAGCTCAGCTTTAGGTACCAGATTCTACGAGCAGTACTTC. Translated: CASSSALGTRFYEQYF. The chain links TRBV5-1 to TRBJ2-7; the D is unclear. This CDR3 is 16 amino acids long. CDR1 and CDR2 from the germline V gene are SGHRS and YFSETQ. V gave up 3 bases and J gave up 3 bases, with 19 bases separating them.

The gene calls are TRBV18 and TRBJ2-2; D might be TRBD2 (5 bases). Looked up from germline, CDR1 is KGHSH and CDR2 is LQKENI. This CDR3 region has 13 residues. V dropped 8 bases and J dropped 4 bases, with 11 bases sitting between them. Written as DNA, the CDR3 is TGTGCCAGCACCCCCGGGGTCACCGGGGAGCTGTTTTTT. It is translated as CASTPGVTGELFF.

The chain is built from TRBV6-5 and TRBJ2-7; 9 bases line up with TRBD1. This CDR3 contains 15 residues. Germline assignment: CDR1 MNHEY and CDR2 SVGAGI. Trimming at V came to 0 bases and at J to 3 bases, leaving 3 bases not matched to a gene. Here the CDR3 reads CASSYSPDRGYEQYF. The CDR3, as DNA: TGTGCCAGCAGTTACTCCCCGGACAGGGGCTACGAGCAGTACTTC.

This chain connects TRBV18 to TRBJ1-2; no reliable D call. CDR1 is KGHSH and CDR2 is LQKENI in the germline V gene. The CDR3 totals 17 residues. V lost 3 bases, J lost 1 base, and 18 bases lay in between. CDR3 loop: CASSPQKTQDFNYGYTF. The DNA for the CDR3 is TGTGCCAGCTCACCCCAAAAGACCCAGGACTTTAACTATGGCTACACCTTC.

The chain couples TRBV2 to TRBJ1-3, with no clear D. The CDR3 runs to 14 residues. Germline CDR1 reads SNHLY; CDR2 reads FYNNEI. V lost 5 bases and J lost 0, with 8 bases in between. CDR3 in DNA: TGTGCCAGCAGTCTCCTGAGCTCTGGAAACACCATATATTTT. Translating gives CASSLLSSGNTIYF.

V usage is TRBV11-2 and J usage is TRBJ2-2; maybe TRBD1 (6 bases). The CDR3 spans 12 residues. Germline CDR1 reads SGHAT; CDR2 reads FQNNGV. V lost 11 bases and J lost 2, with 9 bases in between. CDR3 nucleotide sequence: TGTGCCGGGGGCAGAAACACCGGGGAGCTGTTTTTT. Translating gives CAGGRNTGELFF.

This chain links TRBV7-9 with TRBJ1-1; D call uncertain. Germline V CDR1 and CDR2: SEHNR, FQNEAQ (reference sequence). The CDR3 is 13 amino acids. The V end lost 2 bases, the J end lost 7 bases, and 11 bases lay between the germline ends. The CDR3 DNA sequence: TGTGCCAGCAGCTTACTCCCCGGGAGTGAAGCTTTCTTT. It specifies CASSLLPGSEAFF.